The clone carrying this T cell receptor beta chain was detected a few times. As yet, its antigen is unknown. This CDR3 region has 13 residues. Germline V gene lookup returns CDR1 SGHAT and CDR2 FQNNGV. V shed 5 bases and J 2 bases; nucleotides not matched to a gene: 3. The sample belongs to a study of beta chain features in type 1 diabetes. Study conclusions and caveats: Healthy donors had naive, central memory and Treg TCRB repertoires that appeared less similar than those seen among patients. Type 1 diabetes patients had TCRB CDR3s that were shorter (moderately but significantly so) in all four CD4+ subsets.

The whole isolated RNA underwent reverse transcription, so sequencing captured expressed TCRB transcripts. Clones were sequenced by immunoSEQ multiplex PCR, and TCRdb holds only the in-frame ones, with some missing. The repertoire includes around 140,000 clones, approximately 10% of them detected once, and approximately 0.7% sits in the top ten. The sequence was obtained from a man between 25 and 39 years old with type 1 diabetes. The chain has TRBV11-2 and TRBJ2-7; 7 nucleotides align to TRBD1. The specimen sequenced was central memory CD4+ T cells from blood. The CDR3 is CASSLDRPYEQYF. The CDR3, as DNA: TGTGCCAGCAGCCTGGACAGGCCCTACGAGCAGTACTTC.